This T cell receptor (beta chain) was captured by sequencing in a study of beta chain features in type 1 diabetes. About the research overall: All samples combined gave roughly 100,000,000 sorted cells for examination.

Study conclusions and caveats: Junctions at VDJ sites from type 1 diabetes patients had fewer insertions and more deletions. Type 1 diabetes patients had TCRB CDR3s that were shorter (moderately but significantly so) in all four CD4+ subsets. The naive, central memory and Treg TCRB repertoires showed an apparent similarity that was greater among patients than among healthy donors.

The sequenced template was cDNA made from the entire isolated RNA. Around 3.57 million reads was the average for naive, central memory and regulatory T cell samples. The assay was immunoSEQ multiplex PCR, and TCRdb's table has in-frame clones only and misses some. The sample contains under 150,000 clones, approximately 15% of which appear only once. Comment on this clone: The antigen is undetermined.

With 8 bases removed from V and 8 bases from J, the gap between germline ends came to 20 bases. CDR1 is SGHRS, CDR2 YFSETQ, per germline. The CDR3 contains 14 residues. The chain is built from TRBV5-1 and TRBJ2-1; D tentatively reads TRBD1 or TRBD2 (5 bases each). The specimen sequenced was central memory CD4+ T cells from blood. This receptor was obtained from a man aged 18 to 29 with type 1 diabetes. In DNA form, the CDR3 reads TGCGCCAGTTCCCTCCCTGGTGGGGGACATGAGCAGTTCTTC. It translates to CASSLPGGGHEQFF.